This T cell receptor (beta chain) was sequenced for a study of T-cell reconstitution after alpha-beta-depleted transplantation in children. A TCRbeta library incorporating unique molecular identifiers was prepared. Each CDR3 protein is one row after TCRdb ran MiXCR on the PCR reads. This sample yields about 400,000 distinct CDR3 sequences, of which around 20% are seen a single time; 3.8% belongs to the top ten. CDR3 size: 14 residues. J lost 5 bases, V lost 7 bases, and 8 bases had no gene match. This clonotype showed up many times. This sample comprised PBMCs from the stem cell graft donor, obtained from the stem cell graft. The sequence was collected from a human donor who donated a stem cell graft to a child with acute myeloid leukemia. V and J are TRBV12-3 or TRBV12-4 and TRBJ2-1; TRBD2 matches at 7 bases. CDR3 nucleotides: TGTGCCAGCATCCCTACCGGGAGGAACAATGAGCAGTTCTTC. This codes for CASIPTGRNNEQFF.